This T cell receptor beta chain originates from a study of vaccination and CD4 T cells after COVID-19. The treatment here: approximately 9-day PBMC culture with coronavirus spike peptide pools or control peptides (ViraFEST assay). Whole-study findings and limits: Spike mono-reactivity was found in 304 of the 307 vaccine-specific clones identified in convalescent patients. Convalescent patients showed a median 86.3% of reactive clones that were seen only post-vaccination.

This clonotype is categorized as medium-sized (0.01 to 0.1%). Its antigen remains unidentified. V lost 5 bases to trimming and J lost 7 bases, with 17 bases between them. The CDR3 has 13 amino acids. CDR1 is DFQATT and CDR2 is SNEGSKA in the germline V gene (reference sequence). With the Oncomine TCR Beta short-read assay, DNA from cultured CD4+ T cells was sequenced. TCRdb recomputed calls from the PCR reads with MiXCR, one row per CDR3 protein. The table lists about 3,600 distinct CDR3 sequences, 15% to 20% of them singletons. Specimen: CD4+ T cells from blood, cultured in vitro. The V gene is TRBV20-1, the J gene TRBJ1-2; the D gene is possibly TRBD1 (5 bases). The origin of this receptor is a human donor who had recovered from COVID-19. The CDR3 sequence: CSARDGGVVGYTF. The DNA of the CDR3 is TGCAGTGCTCGCGATGGAGGGGTTGTTGGCTACACCTTC.